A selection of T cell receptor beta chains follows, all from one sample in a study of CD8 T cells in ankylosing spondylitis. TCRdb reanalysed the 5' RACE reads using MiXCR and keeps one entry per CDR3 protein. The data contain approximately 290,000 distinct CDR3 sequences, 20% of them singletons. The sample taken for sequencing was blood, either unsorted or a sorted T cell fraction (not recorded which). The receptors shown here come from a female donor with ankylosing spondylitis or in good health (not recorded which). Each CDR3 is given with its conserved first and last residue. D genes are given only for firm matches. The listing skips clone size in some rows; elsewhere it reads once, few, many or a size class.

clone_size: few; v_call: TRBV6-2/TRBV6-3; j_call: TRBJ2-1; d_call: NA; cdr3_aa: CASSYASSSYNEQFF; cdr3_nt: TGTGCCAGCAGTTACGCTAGTAGCTCCTACAATGAGCAGTTCTTC
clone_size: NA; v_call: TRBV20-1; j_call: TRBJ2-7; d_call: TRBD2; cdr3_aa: CSARPPGGIEQYF; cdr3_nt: TGCAGTGCTAGGCCCCCGGGGGGTATCGAGCAGTACTTC
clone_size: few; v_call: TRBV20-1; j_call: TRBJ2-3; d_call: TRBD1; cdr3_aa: CSAQGQGSTDTQYF; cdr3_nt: TGCAGTGCCCAGGGACAGGGCAGCACAGATACGCAGTATTTT
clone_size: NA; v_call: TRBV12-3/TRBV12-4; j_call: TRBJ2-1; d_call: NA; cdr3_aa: CASSQTLEQFF; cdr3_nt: TGTGCCAGCTCCCAGACTCTCGAGCAGTTCTTC
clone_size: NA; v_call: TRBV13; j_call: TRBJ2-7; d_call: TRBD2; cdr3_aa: CASSSAGDHYEQYF; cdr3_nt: TGTGCCAGCAGCTCAGCGGGAGACCATTACGAGCAGTACTTC
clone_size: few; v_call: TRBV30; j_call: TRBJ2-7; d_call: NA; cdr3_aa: CAWSNAGRLVLYEQYF; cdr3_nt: TGTGCCTGGAGCAACGCGGGACGGCTAGTCCTATACGAGCAGTACTTC
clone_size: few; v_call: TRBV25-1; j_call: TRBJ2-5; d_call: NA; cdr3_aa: CASSATTLKGETQYF; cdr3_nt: TGTGCCAGCAGTGCGACTACCCTGAAGGGGGAGACCCAGTACTTC
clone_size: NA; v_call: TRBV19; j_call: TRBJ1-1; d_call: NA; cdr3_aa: CASSSQGATEAFF; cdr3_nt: TGTGCCAGTAGTAGCCAAGGGGCCACTGAAGCTTTCTTT
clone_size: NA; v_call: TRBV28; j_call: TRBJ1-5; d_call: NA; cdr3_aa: CASKRGSNQPQHF; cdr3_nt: TGTGCCAGCAAAAGGGGGAGCAATCAGCCCCAGCATTTT
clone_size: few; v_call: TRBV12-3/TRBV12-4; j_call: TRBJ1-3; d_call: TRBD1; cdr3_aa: CASRAGTGFGNTIYF; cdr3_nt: TGTGCCAGCAGAGCCGGGACAGGGTTTGGAAACACCATATATTTT
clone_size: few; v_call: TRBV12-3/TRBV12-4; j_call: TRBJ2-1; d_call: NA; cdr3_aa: CASSFRLGMSLNEQFF; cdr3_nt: TGTGCCAGCAGTTTTCGATTGGGAATGAGCCTAAATGAGCAGTTCTTC
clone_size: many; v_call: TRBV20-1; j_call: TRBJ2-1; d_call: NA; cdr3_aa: CSAPASYNEQFF; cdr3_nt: TGCAGTGCCCCCGCTAGTTACAATGAGCAGTTCTTC
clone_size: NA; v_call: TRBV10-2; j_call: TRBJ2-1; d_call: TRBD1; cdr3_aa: CASRETGQGAYNEQFF; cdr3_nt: TGCGCCAGCAGGGAAACTGGACAGGGCGCCTACAATGAGCAGTTCTTC
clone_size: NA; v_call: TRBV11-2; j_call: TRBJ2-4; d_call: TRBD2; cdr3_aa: CASSAILAGGNIQYF; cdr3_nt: TGTGCCAGCAGCGCGATACTAGCGGGAGGGAACATTCAGTACTTC
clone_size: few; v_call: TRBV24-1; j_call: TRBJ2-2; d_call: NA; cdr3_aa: CATGRRDTNTGELFF; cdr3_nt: TGTGCCACCGGACGCCGGGACACAAACACCGGGGAGCTGTTTTTT
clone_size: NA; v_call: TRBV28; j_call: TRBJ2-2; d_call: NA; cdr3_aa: CASHRRGRGGELFF; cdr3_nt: TGTGCCAGCCACCGACGGGGGCGCGGCGGGGAGCTGTTTTTT
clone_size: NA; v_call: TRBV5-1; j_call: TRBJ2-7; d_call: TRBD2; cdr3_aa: CASSSGRAANKHYEQYF; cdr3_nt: TGCGCCAGCAGCAGCGGGAGGGCCGCTAACAAGCACTACGAGCAGTACTTC
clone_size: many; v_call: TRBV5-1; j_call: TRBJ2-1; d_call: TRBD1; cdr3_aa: CASSYSGDRVNEQFF; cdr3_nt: TGCGCCAGCAGCTATTCCGGGGACAGGGTAAATGAGCAGTTCTTC
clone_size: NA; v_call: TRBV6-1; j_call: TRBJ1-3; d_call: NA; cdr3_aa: CASKGGTSSGNTIYF; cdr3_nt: TGTGCCAGCAAAGGGGGGACCAGCTCTGGAAACACCATATATTTT
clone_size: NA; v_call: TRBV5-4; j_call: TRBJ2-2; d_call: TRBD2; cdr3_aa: CASSTGLAGVTGELFF; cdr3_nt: TGTGCCAGCAGCACCGGACTAGCGGGAGTCACCGGGGAGCTGTTTTTT
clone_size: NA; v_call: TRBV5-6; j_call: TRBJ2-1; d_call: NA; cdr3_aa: CASSLLTRTEQFF; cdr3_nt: TGTGCCAGCAGCTTATTGACTAGAACTGAGCAGTTCTTC
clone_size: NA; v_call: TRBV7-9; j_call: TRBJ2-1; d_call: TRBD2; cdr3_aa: CASTGGANEQFF; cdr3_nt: TGTGCCAGCACGGGGGGGGCCAATGAGCAGTTCTTC
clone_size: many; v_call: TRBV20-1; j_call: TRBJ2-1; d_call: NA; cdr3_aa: CSGRKTYNEQFF; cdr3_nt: TGCAGTGGGCGGAAGACCTACAATGAGCAGTTCTTC
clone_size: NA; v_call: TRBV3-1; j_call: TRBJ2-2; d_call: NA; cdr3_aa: CASTGANTGELFF; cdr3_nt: TGTGCCAGCACGGGCGCGAACACCGGGGAGCTGTTTTTT
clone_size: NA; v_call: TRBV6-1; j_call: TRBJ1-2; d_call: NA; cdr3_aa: CASGRTAPYGYTF; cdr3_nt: TGTGCCAGCGGCAGGACAGCCCCCTATGGCTACACCTTC
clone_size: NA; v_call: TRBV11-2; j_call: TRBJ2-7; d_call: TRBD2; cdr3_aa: CASSFLTSGGDEWIEQYF; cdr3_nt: TGTGCCAGCAGCTTTTTGACTAGCGGAGGTGATGAGTGGATCGAGCAGTACTTC
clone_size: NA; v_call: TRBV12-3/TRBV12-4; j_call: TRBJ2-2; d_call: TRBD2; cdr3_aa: CASSASGIRTGELFF; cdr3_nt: TGTGCCAGCAGTGCTAGCGGGATACGCACCGGGGAGCTGTTTTTT
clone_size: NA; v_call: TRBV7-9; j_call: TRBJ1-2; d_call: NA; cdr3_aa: CASSNRDGVTYGYTF; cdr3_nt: TGTGCCAGCAGCAACCGAGACGGAGTGACTTATGGCTACACCTTC
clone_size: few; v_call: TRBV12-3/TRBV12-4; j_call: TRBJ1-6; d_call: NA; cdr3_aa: CASSTQTGVASPLHF; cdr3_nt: TGTGCCAGCAGTACCCAGACAGGCGTAGCTTCACCCCTCCACTTT
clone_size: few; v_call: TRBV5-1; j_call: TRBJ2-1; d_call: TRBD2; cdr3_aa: CASSLALGLAGGNEQFF; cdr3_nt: TGCGCCAGCAGCTTGGCCCTGGGACTAGCGGGAGGGAATGAGCAGTTCTTC
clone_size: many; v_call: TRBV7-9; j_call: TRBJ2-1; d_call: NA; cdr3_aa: CASSLTGENNEQFF; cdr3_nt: TGTGCCAGCAGTTTGACAGGAGAGAATAATGAGCAGTTCTTC
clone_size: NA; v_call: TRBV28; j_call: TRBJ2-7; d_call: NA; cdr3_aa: CASSAPQGSYEQYF; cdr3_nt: TGTGCCAGCAGTGCCCCCCAGGGCTCCTACGAGCAGTACTTC